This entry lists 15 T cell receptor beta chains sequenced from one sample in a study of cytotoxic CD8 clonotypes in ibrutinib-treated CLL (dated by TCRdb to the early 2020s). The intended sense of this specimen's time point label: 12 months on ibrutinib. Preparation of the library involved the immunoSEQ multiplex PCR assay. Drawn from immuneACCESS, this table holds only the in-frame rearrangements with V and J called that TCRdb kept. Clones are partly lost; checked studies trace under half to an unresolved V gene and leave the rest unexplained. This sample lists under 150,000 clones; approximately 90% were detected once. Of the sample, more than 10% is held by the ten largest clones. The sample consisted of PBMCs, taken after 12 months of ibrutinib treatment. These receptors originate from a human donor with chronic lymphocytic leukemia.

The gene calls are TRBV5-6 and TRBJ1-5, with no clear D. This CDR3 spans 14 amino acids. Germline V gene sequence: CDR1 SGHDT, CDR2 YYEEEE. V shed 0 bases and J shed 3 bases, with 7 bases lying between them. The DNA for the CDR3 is TGTGCCAGCAGCTTGGGGCCAGTCAATCAGCCCCAGCATTTT. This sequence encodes CASSLGPVNQPQHF.

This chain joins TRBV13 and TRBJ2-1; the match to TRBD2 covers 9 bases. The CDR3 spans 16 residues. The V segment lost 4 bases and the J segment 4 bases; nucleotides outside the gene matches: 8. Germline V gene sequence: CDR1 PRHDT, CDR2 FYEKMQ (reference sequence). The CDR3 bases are TGTGCCAGCAGCTCAGCGACTAGCGGTTTATACAATGAGCAGTTCTTC. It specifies CASSSATSGLYNEQFF.

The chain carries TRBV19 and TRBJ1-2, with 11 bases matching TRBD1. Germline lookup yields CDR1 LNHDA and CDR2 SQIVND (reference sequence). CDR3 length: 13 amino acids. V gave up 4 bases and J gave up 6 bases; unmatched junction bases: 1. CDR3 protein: CASSTDRGHGYTF. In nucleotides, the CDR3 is TGTGCCAGTAGTACGGACAGGGGGCATGGCTACACCTTC.

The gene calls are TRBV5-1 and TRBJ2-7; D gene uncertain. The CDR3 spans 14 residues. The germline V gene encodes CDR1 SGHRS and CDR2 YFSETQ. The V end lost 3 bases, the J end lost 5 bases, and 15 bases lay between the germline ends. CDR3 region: CASSSRQYRDEQYF. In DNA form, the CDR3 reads TGCGCCAGCAGCTCCCGCCAGTATAGGGACGAGCAGTACTTC.

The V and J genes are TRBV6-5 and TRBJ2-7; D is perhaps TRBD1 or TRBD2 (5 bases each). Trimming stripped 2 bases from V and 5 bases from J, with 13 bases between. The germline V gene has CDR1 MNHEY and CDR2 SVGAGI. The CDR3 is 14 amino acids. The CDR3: CASSYEGKFHEQYF. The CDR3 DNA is TGTGCCAGCAGTTACGAGGGGAAGTTCCACGAGCAGTACTTC.

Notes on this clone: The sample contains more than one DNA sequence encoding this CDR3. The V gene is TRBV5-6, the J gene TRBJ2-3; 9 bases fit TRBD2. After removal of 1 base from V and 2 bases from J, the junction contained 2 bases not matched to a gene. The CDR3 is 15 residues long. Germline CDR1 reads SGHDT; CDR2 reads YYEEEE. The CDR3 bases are TGTGCCAGCAGCTTGCTAGCGGGGACCACAGATACGCAGTATTTT. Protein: CASSLLAGTTDTQYF.

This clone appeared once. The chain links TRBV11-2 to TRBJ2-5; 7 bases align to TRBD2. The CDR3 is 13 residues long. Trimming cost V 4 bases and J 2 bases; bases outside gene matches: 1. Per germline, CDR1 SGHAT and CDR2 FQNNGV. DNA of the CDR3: TGTGCCAGCAGCTGGACTAGTCAAGAGACCCAGTACTTC. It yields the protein CASSWTSQETQYF.

CDR3 nucleotides: TGTGCCAGTAGTATGGGCCGGACTAGCGGGAGACCCTACGAGCAGTACTTC. It encodes CASSMGRTSGRPYEQYF. The chain couples TRBV19 to TRBJ2-7; 13 nucleotides agree with TRBD2. Germline values: CDR1 LNHDA, CDR2 SQIVND (reference sequence). V lost 3 bases to trimming and J lost 2 bases; unmatched junction nucleotides: 7. CDR3 size: 17 residues.

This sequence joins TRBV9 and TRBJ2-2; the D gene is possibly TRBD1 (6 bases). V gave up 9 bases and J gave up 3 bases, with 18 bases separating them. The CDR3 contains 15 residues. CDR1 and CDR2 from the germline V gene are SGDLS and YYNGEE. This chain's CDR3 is CANTGHGTHTGELFF. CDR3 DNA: TGTGCCAACACCGGCCACGGGACACACACCGGGGAGCTGTTTTTT.

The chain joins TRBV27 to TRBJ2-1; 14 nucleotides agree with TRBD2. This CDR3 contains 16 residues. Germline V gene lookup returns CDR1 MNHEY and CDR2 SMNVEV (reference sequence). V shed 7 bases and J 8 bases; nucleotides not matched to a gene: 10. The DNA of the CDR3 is TGTGCCAGCAACAGGGGGACTAGCGGGAGTAGTCATGAGCAGTTCTTC. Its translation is CASNRGTSGSSHEQFF.

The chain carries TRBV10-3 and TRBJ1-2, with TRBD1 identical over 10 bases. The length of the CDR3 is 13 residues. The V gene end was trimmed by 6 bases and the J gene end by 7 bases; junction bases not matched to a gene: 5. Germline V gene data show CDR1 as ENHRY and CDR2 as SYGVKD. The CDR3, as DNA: TGTGCCATCAGGGGACAGGGGCCAAGTGGCTACACCTTC. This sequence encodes CAIRGQGPSGYTF.

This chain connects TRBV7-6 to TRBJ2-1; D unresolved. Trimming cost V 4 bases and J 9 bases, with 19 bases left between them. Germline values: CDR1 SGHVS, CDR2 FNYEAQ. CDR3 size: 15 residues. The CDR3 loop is CASSSQQDTVGEQFF. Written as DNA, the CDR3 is TGTGCCAGCAGCTCCCAACAAGACACGGTCGGTGAGCAGTTCTTC.

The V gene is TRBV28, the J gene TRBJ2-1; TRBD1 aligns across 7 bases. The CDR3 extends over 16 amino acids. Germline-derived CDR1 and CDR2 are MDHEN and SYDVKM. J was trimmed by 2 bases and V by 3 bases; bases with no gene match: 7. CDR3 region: CASSFSGTVPYNEQFF. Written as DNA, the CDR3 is TGTGCCAGCAGTTTTTCCGGGACAGTACCCTACAATGAGCAGTTCTTC.

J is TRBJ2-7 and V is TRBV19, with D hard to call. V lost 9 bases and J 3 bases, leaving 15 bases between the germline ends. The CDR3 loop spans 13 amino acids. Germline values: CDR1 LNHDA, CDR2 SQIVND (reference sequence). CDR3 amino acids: CASRPPGIYEQYF. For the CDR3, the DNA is TGTGCCAGCAGGCCCCCTGGGATCTACGAGCAGTACTTC.

Here the CDR3 DNA reads TGTGCCAGTATGCGCCCAGGGGTTCGCAACTATGGCTACACCTTC. This codes for CASMRPGVRNYGYTF. The chain is built from TRBV19 and TRBJ1-2; D is perhaps TRBD1 (6 bases). V was trimmed by 7 bases and J by 2 bases, leaving 17 bases between them. The CDR3 contains 15 residues. Germline values: CDR1 LNHDA, CDR2 SQIVND (reference sequence).